What follows is one T cell receptor (beta chain) and its context. Its specificity is unknown. This entry comes from a study of T cell clones after liver transplantation. Study-wide background: As an antigen-independent comparator, third-party-reactive TCRbeta sequences came from pre-transplant mixed lymphocyte reactions. Without induction therapy, subjects received standard immunosuppression until 12-24 months post-transplant. Patients counted as tolerant after at least one year off all immunosuppression, enzymes not exceeding twice normal. Notes on the study in general: Donor-reactive sequences fell more than third party-reactive ones, suggesting partial deletion.

Repertoires were generated with immunoSEQ multiplex PCR, while TCRdb's copy carries only in-frame clones and drops some. The sample contains 40,000 to 55,000 clones, roughly 71% of which appear only once. The sample here was CD4+ T cells from blood, taken approximately 52 months after liver transplant. The receptor comes from a human patient who received a liver transplant. Among the T cells, some may be from the graft donor.

CDR3 region: CASSPQRADTQYF. CDR3 DNA: TGTGCCAGTAGTCCCCAGCGGGCAGATACGCAGTATTTT. This chain links TRBV19 with TRBJ2-3; TRBD2 is a possible D gene (6 bases). Germline V lookup: CDR1 LNHDA, CDR2 SQIVND (reference sequence). V was trimmed by 5 bases and J by 4 bases, leaving 10 bases between them. The CDR3 runs 13 residues. The full variable domain, rest sourced from reference TRBV19 and TRBJ2-3, is DGGITQSPKYLFRKEGQNVTLSCEQNLNHDAMYWYRQDPGQGLRLIYYSQIVNDFQKGDIAEGYSVSREKKESFPLTVTSAQKNPTAFYLCASSPQRADTQYFGPGTRLTVL.